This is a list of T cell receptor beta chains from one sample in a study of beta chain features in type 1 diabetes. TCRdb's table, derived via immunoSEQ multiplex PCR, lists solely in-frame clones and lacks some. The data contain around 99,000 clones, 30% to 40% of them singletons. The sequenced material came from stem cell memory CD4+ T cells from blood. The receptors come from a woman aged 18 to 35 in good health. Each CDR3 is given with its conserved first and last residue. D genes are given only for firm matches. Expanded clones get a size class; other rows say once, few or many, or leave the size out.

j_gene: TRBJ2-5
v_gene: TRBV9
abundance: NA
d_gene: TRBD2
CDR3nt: TGTGCCAGCAGCGTAGGGCATAGCGGGAGTTTGGAGACCCAGTACTTC
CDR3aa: CASSVGHSGSLETQYF

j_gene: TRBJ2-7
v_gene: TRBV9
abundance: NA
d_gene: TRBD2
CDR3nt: TGTGCCAGCAGCGAACCGGGACTAGCGGGCCAATCTTACGAGCAGTACTTC
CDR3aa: CASSEPGLAGQSYEQYF

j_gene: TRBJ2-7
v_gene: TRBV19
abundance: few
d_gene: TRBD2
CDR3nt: TGTGCCAGTAGTAGGACTAGCGGGAGGACCCACGAGCAGTACTTC
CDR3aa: CASSRTSGRTHEQYF

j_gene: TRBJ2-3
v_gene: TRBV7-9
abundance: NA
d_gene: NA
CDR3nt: TGTGCCAGCAGCTTCGTCGGGGTTAGAGATACGCAGTATTTT
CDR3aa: CASSFVGVRDTQYF

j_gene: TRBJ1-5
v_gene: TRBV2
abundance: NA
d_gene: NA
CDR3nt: TGTGCCAGCACCCTAAATATAGTTGGGGGAGGGAATCAGCCCCAGCATTTT
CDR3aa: CASTLNIVGGGNQPQHF

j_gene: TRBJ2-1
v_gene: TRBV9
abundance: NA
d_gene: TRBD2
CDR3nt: TGTGCCAGCAGCGGAGCGGGACTAGCGGGAAAGCAGTTCTTC
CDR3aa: CASSGAGLAGKQFF

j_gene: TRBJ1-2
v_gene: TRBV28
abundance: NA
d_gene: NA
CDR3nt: TGTGCCAGCTGTGACGGACAGATGGTTGGGTATGGCTACACCTTC
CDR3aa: CASCDGQMVGYGYTF

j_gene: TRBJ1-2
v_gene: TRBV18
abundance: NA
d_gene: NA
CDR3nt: TGTGCCAGCTCACCAATCGGGGAGGCGGGCTACACCTTC
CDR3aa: CASSPIGEAGYTF

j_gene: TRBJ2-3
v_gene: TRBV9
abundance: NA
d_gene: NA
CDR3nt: TGTGCCAGCAGCGTACTATCGAGCACAGATACGCAGTATTTT
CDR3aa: CASSVLSSTDTQYF

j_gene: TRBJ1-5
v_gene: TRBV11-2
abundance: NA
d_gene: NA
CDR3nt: TGTGCCAGCAGCTTGGGGGGGGCTGGCAATCAGCCCCAGCATTTT
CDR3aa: CASSLGGAGNQPQHF

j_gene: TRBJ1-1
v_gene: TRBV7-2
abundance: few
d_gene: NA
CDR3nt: TGTGCCAGCAGCTTAAGGGAGGGGTGGGACACTGAAGCTTTCTTT
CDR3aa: CASSLREGWDTEAFF

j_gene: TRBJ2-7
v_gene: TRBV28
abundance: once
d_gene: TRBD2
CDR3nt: TGTGCCAGCAGTTTATACCGATCGGGACTAGCCGATTACGAGCAGTACTTC
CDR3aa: CASSLYRSGLADYEQYF

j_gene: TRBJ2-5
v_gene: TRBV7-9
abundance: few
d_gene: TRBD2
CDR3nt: TGTGCCAGCAGCACCCATAGCGGGAGCGCAGAGACCCAGTACTTC
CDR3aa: CASSTHSGSAETQYF

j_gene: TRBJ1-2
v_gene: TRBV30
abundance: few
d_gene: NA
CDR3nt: TGTGCCTGGAGTGTACGAGGGGGTGTAGGCTACACCTTC
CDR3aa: CAWSVRGGVGYTF

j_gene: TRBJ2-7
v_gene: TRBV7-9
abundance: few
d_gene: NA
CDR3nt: TGTGCCGGAAGCTGGGGGGACTACGAGCAGTACTTC
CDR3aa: CAGSWGDYEQYF

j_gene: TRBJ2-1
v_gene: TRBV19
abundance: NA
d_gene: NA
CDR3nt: TGTGCCAGTAGCGTACACCTTGGGCAGCAGTTCTTC
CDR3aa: CASSVHLGQQFF

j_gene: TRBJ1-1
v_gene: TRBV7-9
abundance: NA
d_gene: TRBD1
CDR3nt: TGTGCCAGCAGCGCCGGGACAGGGCGAAACACTGAAGCTTTCTTT
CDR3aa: CASSAGTGRNTEAFF

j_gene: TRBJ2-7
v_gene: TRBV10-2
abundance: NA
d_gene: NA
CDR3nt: TGCGCCAGCAGTGCTAGCTCGGGCGAGCAGTACTTC
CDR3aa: CASSASSGEQYF

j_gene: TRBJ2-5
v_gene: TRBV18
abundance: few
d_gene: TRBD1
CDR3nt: TGTGCCAGCTCACCGGGCCAGGGGGCTCGAGAGACCCAGTACTTC
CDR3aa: CASSPGQGARETQYF

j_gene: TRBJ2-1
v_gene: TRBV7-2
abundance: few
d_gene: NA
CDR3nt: TGTGCCAGCAGCTCCAATTTGAGGGGGTATGAGCAGTTCTTC
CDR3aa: CASSSNLRGYEQFF

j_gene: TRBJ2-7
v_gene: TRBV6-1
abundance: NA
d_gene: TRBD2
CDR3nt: TGTGCCAGCAGTGAGCGACTAGCGGGAGGGTACGAGCAGTACTTC
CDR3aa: CASSERLAGGYEQYF

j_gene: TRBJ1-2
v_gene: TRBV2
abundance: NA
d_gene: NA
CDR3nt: TGTGCCAGCAGTGACAGTTTCAACTATGGCTACACCTTC
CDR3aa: CASSDSFNYGYTF

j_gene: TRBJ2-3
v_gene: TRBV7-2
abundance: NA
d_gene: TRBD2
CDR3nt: TGTGCCAGCAGCTCACTTCTCGCGGGAGTCAGGGATACGCAGTATTTT
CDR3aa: CASSSLLAGVRDTQYF

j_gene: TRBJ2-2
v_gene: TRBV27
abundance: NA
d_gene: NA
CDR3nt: TGTGCCAGCCGGAGGCCGGTGAACACCGGGGAGCTGTTTTTT
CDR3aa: CASRRPVNTGELFF

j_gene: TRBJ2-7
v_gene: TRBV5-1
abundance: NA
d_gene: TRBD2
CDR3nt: TGCGCCAGCAGCACCGCGAGCGGGAGGCGGTACGAGCAGTACTTC
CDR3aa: CASSTASGRRYEQYF

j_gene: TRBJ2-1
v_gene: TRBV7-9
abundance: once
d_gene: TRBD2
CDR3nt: TGTGCCAGCAGCTTATACCTTGGGGGGGGGTTAGACGCCTATGAGCAGTTCTTC
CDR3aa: CASSLYLGGGLDAYEQFF

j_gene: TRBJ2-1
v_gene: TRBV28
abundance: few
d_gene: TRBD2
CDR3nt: TGTGCCAGCAGTTTATATCTAGCGGGAGTCTTCAATGAGCAGTTCTTC
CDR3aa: CASSLYLAGVFNEQFF

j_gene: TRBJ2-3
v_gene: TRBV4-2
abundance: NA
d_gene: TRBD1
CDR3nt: TGTGCCAGCAGCACACGGACAGGGGGCACAGATACGCAGTATTTT
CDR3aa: CASSTRTGGTDTQYF

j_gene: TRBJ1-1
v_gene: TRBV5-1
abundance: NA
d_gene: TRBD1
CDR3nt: TGCGCCAGCAGCATGACAGGGGTGGCCACTGAAGCTTTCTTT
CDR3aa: CASSMTGVATEAFF

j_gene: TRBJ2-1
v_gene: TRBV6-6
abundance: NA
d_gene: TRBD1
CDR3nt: TGTGCCAGCAGTCCGGGACAGGGTTACAATGAGCAGTTCTTC
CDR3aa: CASSPGQGYNEQFF

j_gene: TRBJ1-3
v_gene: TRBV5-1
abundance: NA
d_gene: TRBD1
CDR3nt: TGCGCCAGCAGCCTGGACGACAGGGTCCGGGACACCATATATTTT
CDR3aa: CASSLDDRVRDTIYF

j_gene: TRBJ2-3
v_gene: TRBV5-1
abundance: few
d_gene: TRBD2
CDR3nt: TGCGCCAGCAGTTCAGGTAGCGGGGCCGGAGATACGCAGTATTTT
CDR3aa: CASSSGSGAGDTQYF

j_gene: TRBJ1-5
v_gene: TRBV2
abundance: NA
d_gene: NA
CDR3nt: TGTGCCAGCAGTGGGGAGTGGGACAATAGCAATCAGCCCCAGCATTTT
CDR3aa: CASSGEWDNSNQPQHF

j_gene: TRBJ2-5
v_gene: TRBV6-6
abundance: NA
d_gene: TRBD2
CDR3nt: TGTGCCAGCAGTTACTACCTAGCGGGAGGTGAGACCCAGTACTTC
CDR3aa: CASSYYLAGGETQYF

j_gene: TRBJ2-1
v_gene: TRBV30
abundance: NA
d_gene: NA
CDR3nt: TGTGCCTGGAGTCGACAGTACCATGAGCAGTTCTTC
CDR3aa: CAWSRQYHEQFF

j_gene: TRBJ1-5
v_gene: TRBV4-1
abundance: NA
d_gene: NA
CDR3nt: TGCGCCAGCAGCCAAGGAACAGGGTATGATAGCAATCAGCCCCAGCATTTT
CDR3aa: CASSQGTGYDSNQPQHF

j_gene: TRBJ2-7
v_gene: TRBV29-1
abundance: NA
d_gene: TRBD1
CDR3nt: TGCAGCGTTGGAGGGGACAGGGTAAACCTACGAAGGCAGTACTTC
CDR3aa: CSVGGDRVNLRRQYF

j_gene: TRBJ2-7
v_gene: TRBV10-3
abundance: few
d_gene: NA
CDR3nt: TGTGCCGGGGCTTCAGGGGCGTCCTACGAGCAGTACTTC
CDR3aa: CAGASGASYEQYF

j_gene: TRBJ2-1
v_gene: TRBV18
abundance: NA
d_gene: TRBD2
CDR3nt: TGTGCCAGCTCACCACCGGGGACTAGCGGCGACTACAATGAGCAGTTCTTC
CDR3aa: CASSPPGTSGDYNEQFF

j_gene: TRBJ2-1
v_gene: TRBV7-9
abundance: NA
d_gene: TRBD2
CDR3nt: TGTGCCAGCAGCTCGCGGACTAGCGGGAGGGGAAATGAGCAGTTCTTC
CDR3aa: CASSSRTSGRGNEQFF

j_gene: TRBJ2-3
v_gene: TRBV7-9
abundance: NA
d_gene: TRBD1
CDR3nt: TGTGCCAGCAGTCCATCACAGGGGACAGATACGCAGTATTTT
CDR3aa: CASSPSQGTDTQYF